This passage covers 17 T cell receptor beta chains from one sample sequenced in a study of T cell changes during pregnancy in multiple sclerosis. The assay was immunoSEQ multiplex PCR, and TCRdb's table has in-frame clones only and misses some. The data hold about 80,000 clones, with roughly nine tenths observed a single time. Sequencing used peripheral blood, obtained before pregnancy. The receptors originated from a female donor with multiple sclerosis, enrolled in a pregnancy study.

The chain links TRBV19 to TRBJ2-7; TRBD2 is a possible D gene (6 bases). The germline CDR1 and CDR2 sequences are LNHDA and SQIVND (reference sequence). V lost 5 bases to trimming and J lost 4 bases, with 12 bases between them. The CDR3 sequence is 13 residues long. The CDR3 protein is CASSPRTNYEQYF. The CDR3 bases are TGTGCCAGTAGTCCTCGGACTAATTACGAGCAGTACTTC.

The CDR3 nucleotides are TGTGCCAGCAGTGGGACTAGCGGGAGTTCCTACGAGCAGTACTTC. This encodes CASSGTSGSSYEQYF. This chain links TRBV6-1 with TRBJ2-7; TRBD2 matches 13 bases. This CDR3 is 15 amino acids long. Trimming removed 4 bases from V and 1 base from J; junction bases left unmatched: 1. Germline assignment: CDR1 MNHNS and CDR2 SASEGT.

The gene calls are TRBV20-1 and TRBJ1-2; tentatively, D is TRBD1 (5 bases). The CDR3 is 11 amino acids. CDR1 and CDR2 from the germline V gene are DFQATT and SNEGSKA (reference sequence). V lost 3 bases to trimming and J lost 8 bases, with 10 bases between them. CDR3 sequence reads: CSARQGSGYTF. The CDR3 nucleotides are TGCAGTGCTAGGCAGGGCAGCGGCTACACCTTC.

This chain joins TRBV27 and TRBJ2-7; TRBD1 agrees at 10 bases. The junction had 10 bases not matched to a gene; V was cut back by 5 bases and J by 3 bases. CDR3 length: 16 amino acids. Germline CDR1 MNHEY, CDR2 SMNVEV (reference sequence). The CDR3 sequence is CASSPYGRDRGYEQYF. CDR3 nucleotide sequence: TGTGCCAGCAGTCCCTACGGCCGGGACAGGGGCTACGAGCAGTACTTC.

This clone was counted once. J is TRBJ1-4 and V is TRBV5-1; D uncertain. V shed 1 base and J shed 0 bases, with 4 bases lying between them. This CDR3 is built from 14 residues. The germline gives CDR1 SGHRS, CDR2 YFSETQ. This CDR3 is CASSLQTTNEKLFF. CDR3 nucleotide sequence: TGCGCCAGCAGCTTGCAAACAACTAATGAAAAACTGTTTTTT.

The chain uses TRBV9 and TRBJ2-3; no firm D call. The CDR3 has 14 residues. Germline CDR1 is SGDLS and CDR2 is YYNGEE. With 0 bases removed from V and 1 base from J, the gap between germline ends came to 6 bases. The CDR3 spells CASSVDPGTDTQYF. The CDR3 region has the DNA TGTGCCAGCAGCGTAGATCCCGGCACAGATACGCAGTATTTT. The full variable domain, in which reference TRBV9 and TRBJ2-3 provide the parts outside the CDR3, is DSGVTQTPKHLITATGQRVTLRCSPRSGDLSVYWYQQSLDQGLQFLIQYYNGEERAKGNILERFSAQQFPDLHSELNLSSLELGDSALYFCASSVDPGTDTQYFGPGTRLTVL.

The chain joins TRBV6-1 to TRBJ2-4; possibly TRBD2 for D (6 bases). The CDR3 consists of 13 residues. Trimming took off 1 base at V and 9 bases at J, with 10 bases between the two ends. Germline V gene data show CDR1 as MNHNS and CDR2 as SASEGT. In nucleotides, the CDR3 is TGTGCCAGCAGTGAAGTAGTGACTAGCATTCAGTACTTC. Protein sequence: CASSEVVTSIQYF.

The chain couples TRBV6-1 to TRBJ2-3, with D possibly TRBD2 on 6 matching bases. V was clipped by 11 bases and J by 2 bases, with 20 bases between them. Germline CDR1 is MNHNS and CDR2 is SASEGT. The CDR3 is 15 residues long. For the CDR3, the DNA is TGTGCCGCCAGCAAGTCGGCGGGAAACACAGATACGCAGTATTTT. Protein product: CAASKSAGNTDTQYF.

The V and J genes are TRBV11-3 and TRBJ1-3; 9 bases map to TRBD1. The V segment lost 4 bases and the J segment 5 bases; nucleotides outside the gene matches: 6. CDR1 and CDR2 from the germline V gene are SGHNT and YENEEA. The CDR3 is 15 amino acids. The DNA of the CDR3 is TGTGCCAGCAGCTCCCCGGGACAGGGAAGAAACACCATATATTTT. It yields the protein CASSSPGQGRNTIYF.

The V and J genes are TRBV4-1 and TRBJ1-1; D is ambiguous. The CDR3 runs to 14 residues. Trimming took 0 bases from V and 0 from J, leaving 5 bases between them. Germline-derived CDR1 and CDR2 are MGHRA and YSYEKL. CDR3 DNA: TGCGCCAGCAGCCAAGATCTGTTGAACACTGAAGCTTTCTTT. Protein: CASSQDLLNTEAFF.

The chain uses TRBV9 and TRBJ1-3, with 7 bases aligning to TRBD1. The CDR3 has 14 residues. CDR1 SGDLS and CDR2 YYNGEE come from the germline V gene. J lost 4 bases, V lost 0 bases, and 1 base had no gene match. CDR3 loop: CASSVGTGGNTIYF. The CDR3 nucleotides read TGTGCCAGCAGCGTAGGGACAGGCGGAAACACCATATATTTT. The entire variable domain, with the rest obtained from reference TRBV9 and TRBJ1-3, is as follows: DSGVTQTPKHLITATGQRVTLRCSPRSGDLSVYWYQQSLDQGLQFLIQYYNGEERAKGNILERFSAQQFPDLHSELNLSSLELGDSALYFCASSVGTGGNTIYFGEGSWLTVV.

The DNA of the CDR3 is TGTGCCAGCAGCTTAGATCTGCGAGCGGGACACAATGAGCAGTTCTTC. The encoded protein is CASSLDLRAGHNEQFF. This rearrangement joins TRBV11-3 to TRBJ2-1, with TRBD2 matching 7 bases. J gave up 5 bases and V 0 bases, and 7 bases lay outside the gene matches. Per the germline V gene, CDR1 is SGHNT and CDR2 is YENEEA. This CDR3 is 16 amino acids long.

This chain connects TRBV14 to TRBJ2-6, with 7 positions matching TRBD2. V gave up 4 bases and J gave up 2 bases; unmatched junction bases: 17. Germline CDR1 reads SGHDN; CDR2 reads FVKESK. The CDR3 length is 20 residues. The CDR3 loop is CASSPNPRAGIGTGANVLTF. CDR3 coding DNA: TGTGCCAGCAGCCCCAACCCCAGAGCGGGGATCGGAACTGGGGCCAACGTCCTGACTTTC.

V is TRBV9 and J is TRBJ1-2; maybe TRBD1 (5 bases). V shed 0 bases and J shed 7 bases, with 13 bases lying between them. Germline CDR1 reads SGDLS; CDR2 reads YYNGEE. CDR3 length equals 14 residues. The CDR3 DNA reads TGTGCCAGCAGCGTAGGACTTTTAACAGGTGGCTACACCTTC. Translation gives CASSVGLLTGGYTF. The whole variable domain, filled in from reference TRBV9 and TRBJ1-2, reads DSGVTQTPKHLITATGQRVTLRCSPRSGDLSVYWYQQSLDQGLQFLIQYYNGEERAKGNILERFSAQQFPDLHSELNLSSLELGDSALYFCASSVGLLTGGYTFGSGTRLTVV.

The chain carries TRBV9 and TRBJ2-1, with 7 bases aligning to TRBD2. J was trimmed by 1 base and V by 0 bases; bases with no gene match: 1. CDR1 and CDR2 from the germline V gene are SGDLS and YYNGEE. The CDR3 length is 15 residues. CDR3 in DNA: TGTGCCAGCAGCGTAGGCGGGGGATCCTACAATGAGCAGTTCTTC. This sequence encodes CASSVGGGSYNEQFF.

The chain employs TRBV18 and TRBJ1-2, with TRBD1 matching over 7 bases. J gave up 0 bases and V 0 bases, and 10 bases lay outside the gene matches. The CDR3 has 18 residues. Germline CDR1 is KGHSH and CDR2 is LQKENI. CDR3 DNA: TGTGCCAGCTCACCACCGGGACAGATAACCTTAGCTAACTATGGCTACACCTTC. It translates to CASSPPGQITLANYGYTF.

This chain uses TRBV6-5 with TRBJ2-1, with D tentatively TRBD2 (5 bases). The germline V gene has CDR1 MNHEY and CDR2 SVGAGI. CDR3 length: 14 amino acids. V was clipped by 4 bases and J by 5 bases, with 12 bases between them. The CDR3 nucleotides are TGTGCCAGCAGTTGGGCGGGCATCGACAATGAGCAGTTCTTC. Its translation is CASSWAGIDNEQFF.